This TCR beta chain is drawn from a study of spatial heterogeneity in lung cancer (dated by TCRdb to between 2018 and 2021). Context from the whole study: Samples were obtained from approximately 77 patients with early-stage, untreated non-small cell lung cancer from the lung TRACERx cohort. Follow-up PBMC samples were sequenced whenever available, with a median time to follow-up of 2 to 3 years after resection. Beta-chain transcripts were consistently detected in greater numbers than alpha-chain transcripts, which likely reflects a higher abundance of beta-chain transcripts. In the raw uncorrected reads, each unique combination of TCR and UMI appeared more than ten times on average. TCR alpha and beta repertoires were quantitatively compared across multiple tumor regions, matched nontumor lung and blood in non-small cell lung cancer. Nonsynonymous mutation counts, determined by whole-exome sequencing of tumor tissue, were related to features of the TCR repertoire. At surgery, some 200 tumor regions, around 68 matched nontumor lung samples and more than 55 PBMC samples were TCR-sequenced for both alpha and beta chains. Summary of the overall study and its limitations: Ubiquitous expanded tumor TCRs were detected in blood more often at tumor resection than at routine follow-up. Only approximately 15 patients were included in the comparisons of baseline and follow-up blood repertoires. Confirming at a functional level the hypothesis that regional TCRs recognize regional mutations was considered to require additional single-cell paired TCR alpha and beta sequencing.

The library was prepared using 5' RACE. The instrument was a NextSeq 500. The TCR library protocol attached a unique molecular identifier to each TCR cDNA molecule to allow correction of PCR and sequencing errors. Per the original workflow: Decombinator tools were used for TCR identification, UMI-based error correction and CDR3 extraction. Expanded TCRs were defined as those above a frequency of 2 per 1,000, corresponding to the top 1% of the tumor frequency distribution. Each repertoire was subsampled 100 times to 5,000 TCRs, after which Renyi diversity was computed with the R vegan package. CDR3 similarity networks were built from amino acid triplet string-kernel similarity, connecting CDR3s with pairwise similarity above 0.82. Through fastp at Q25 and MiXCR, TCRdb rebuilt clones from the public reads, retaining in-frame beta chains. Here each entry gathers all rows of one CDR3 protein and keeps the most common genes and DNA. The authors' filters were not applied to this entry. The sample data list 100,000 to 120,000 distinct CDR3 sequences, and roughly 10% of these were observed just once. In total, the top ten clones hold about 24% of the sample.

This clonotype came up many times. Its specific antigen is unknown. No base quality values were provided; no much bigger clone lies one nucleotide off. The junction shows trimming of 3 bases on V and 2 bases on J, plus 13 bases between the germline ends. In the germline V gene, CDR1 corresponds to KGHSH and CDR2 to LQKENI. From its cysteine to its phenylalanine, the CDR3 spans 15 amino acids. The retained sequence is limited to the CDR3, 45 bases, with the frame set at the first base. In the paper's terms, the time point label means: blood at routine non-recurrence follow-up after resection. Without any cell sorting, TCR sequencing was performed on whole RNA extracted either from tumor and nontumor lung tissue or from cryopreserved PBMC samples. Only patients for whom sufficient RNA was available from at least two tumor regions were selected for TCR sequencing.

This material consisted of PBMCs, taken at follow-up. The rearrangement combines TRBV18 with TRBJ1-2, with TRBD1 tentatively as D gene (6 bases match). This clonotype was sampled from a female donor with early-stage non-small cell lung cancer. The DNA sequence is TGTGCCAGCTCACCTCTGACAAGGGGGAACTATGGCTACACCTTC. Its amino acids are CASSPLTRGNYGYTF.